This is a list of T cell receptor beta chains from one sample in a study of spatial heterogeneity in lung cancer. TCRdb fed the 5' RACE reads into MiXCR, producing one record per CDR3 protein. The repertoire includes around 74,000 distinct CDR3 sequences, 13% of them detected once, and 7.2% sits in the top ten. Sequencing used PBMCs, obtained at surgery. Receptors originate from a male donor with early-stage non-small cell lung cancer. The CDR3 runs from the conserved cysteine through the conserved F or W. D genes are given only for firm matches. A row's size may be missing; if present it is once, few, many or a size class.

clone_size: .; d_call: TRBD1; cdr3_length: 14; v_call: TRBV7-7; j_call: TRBJ2-3; cdr3_nt: TGTGCCAGCAGCGCTGGGACAGAGACAGATACGCAGTATTTT; cdr3_aa: CASSAGTETDTQYF
clone_size: .; d_call: .; cdr3_length: 16; v_call: TRBV19; j_call: TRBJ1-4; cdr3_nt: TGTGCCAGTAGTATAGGAGGGAGGGGACATAATGAAAAACTGTTTTTT; cdr3_aa: CASSIGGRGHNEKLFF
clone_size: .; d_call: .; cdr3_length: 11; v_call: TRBV12-3/TRBV12-4; j_call: TRBJ1-2; cdr3_nt: TGTGCCAGCAGTTTGGGGAATGGCTACACCTTC; cdr3_aa: CASSLGNGYTF
clone_size: many; d_call: TRBD1; cdr3_length: 13; v_call: TRBV7-9; j_call: TRBJ2-7; cdr3_nt: TGTGCCAGCAGCTTTTTGTCAGGGGGCGAGCAGTACTTC; cdr3_aa: CASSFLSGGEQYF
clone_size: few; d_call: TRBD2; cdr3_length: 13; v_call: TRBV15; j_call: TRBJ2-3; cdr3_nt: TGTGCCACCACCGGGGGGTTCACAGATACGCAGTATTTT; cdr3_aa: CATTGGFTDTQYF
clone_size: .; d_call: .; cdr3_length: 15; v_call: TRBV6-6; j_call: TRBJ1-6; cdr3_nt: TGTGCCAGCAGGCCTACAGCAGACGGGAATTCACCCCTCCACTTT; cdr3_aa: CASRPTADGNSPLHF
clone_size: few; d_call: .; cdr3_length: 13; v_call: TRBV12-3/TRBV12-4; j_call: TRBJ2-5; cdr3_nt: TGTGCCAGCAGTCCAAACAGTAGAGAGACCCAGTACTTC; cdr3_aa: CASSPNSRETQYF
clone_size: few; d_call: TRBD2; cdr3_length: 18; v_call: TRBV5-6; j_call: TRBJ2-7; cdr3_nt: TGTGCCAGCAGCCCCCCGGGACTAGCGGTATTAGCGTCCTACGAGCAGTACTTC; cdr3_aa: CASSPPGLAVLASYEQYF
clone_size: .; d_call: .; cdr3_length: 13; v_call: TRBV25-1; j_call: TRBJ2-5; cdr3_nt: TGTGCCAGCAGTGGACGGGGAGAAGAGACCCAGTACTTC; cdr3_aa: CASSGRGEETQYF
clone_size: .; d_call: TRBD2; cdr3_length: 18; v_call: TRBV7-9; j_call: TRBJ2-1; cdr3_nt: TGTGCCAGCACCCCTCGTGGGAGTCTAGCGGGCTCCTACAATGAGCAGTTCTTC; cdr3_aa: CASTPRGSLAGSYNEQFF